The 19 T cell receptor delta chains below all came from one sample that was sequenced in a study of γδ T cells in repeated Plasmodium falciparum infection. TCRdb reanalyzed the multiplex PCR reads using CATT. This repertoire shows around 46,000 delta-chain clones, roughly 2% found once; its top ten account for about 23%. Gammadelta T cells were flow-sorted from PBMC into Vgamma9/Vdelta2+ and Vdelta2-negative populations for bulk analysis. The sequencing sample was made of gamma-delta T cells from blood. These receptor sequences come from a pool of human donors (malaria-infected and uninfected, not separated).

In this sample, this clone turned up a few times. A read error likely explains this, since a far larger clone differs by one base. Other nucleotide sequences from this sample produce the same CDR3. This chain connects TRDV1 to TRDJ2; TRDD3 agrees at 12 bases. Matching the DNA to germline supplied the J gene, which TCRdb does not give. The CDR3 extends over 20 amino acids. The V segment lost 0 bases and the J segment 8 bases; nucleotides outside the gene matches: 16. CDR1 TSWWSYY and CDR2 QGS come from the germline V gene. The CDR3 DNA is TGTGCTCTTGGGGAACTGCCGTTCCCGTACTGGGGGATACTTGAGGCACAACTCTTCTTT. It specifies CALGELPFPYWGILEAQLFF.

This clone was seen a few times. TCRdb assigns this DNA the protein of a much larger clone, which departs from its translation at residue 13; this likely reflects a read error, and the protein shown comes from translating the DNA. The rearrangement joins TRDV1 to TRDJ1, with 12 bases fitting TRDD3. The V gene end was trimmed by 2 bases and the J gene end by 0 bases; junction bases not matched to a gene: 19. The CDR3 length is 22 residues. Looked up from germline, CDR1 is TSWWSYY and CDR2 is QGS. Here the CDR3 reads CALGENQFKYWGIPLYTDKLIF. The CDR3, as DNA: TGTGCTCTTGGGGAAAACCAATTCAAGTACTGGGGGATACCTCTGTACACCGATAAACTCATCTTT.

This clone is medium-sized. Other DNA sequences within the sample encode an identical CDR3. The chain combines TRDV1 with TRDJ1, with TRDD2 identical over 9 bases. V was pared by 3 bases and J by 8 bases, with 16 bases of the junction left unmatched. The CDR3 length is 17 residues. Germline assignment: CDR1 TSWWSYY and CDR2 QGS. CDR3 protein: CALGDQPFLRLWGKLIF. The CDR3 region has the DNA TGTGCTCTTGGGGACCAACCCTTCCTACGTCTCTGGGGGAAACTCATCTTT.

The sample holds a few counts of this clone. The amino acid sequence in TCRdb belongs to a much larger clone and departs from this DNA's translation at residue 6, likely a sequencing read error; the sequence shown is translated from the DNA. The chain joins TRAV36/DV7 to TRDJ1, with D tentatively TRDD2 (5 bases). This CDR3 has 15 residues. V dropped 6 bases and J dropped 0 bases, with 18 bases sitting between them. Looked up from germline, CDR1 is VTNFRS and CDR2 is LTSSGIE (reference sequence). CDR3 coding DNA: TGTGCTGGGGCTCCCTCTTCCCAGTACACCGATAAACTCATCTTT. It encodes CAGAPSSQYTDKLIF.

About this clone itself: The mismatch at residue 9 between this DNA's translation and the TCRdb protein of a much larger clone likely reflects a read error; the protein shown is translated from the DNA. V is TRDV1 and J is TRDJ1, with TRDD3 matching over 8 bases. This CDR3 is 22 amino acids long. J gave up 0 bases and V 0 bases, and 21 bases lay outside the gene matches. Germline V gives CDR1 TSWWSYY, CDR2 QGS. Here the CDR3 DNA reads TGTGCTCTTGGGGAACTAAGGCCGGTACCCTCCCTTCTGGGGGAGAACACCGATAAACTCATCTTT. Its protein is CALGELRPVPSLLGENTDKLIF.

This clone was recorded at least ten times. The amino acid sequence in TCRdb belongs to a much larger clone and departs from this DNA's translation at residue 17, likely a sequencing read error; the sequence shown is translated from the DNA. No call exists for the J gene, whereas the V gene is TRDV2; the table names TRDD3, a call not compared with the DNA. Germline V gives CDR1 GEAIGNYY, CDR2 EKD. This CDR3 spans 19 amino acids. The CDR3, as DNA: TGTGCCTGTGACACCGTAGGTGGGGGATACGTGGGGTACACCGATAAACCCATCTTT. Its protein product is CACDTVGGGYVGYTDKPIF.

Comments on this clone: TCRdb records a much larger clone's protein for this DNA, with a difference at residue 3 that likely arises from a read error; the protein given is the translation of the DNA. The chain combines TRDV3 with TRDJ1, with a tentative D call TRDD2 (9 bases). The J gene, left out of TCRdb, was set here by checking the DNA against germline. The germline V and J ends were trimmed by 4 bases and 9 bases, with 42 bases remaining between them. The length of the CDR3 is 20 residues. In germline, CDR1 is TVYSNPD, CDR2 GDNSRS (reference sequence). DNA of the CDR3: TGTGCCTCTAGTGCCTTCCTACATTTTCCAGAACTGGGGGGCCCCGGCGAACTCATCTTT. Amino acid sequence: CASSAFLHFPELGGPGELIF.

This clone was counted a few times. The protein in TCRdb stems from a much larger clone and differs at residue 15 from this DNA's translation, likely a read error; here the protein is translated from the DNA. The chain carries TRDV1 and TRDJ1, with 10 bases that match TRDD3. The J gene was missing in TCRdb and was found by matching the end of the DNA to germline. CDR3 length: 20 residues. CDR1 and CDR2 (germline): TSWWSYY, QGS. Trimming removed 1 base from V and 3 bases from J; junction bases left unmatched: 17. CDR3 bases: TGTGCTCTTGGGGAACGACCCCCCCGCTGGGGGATATATTCCGCCGATAAACTCATCTTT. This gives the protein CALGERPPRWGIYSADKLIF.

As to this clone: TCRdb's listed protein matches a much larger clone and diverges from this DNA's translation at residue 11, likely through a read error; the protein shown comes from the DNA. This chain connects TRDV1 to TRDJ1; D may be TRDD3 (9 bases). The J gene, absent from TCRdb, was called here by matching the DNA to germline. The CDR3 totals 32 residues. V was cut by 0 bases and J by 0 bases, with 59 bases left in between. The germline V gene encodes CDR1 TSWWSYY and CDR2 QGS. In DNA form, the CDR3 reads TGTGCTCTTGGGGAACTACAACTTCCTACTACGAGGGTGTTGGGGATACGCGAGAGGGCAAATCTAGAGTACTTGTACACCGATAAACTCATCTTT. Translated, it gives CALGELQLPTTRVLGIRERANLEYLYTDKLIF.

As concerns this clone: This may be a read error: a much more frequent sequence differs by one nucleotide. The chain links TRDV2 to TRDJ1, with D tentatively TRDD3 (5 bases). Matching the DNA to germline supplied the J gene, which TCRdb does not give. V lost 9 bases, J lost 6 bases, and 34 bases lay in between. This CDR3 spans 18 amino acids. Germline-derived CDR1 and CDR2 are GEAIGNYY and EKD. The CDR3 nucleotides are TGTGCCCGCCAATCGCCTATCCCCCTCCGGGGACGTACCAATAAACTCATCTTT. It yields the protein CARQSPIPLRGRTNKLIF.

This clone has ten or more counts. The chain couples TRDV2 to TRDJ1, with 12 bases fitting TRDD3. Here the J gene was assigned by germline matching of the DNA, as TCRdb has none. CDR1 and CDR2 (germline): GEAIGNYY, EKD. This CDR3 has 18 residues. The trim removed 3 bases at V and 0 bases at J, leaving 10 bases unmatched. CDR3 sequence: CACDRLGDTVGYTDKLIF. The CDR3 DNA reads TGTGCCTGTGACCGACTGGGGGATACCGTTGGGTACACCGATAAACTCATCTTT.

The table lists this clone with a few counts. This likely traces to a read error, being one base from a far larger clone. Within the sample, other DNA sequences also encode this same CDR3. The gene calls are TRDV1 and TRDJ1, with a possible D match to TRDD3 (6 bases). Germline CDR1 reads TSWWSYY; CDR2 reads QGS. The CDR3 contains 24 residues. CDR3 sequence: CALGELGYSITLGINRLYTDKLIF. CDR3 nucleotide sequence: TGTGCTCTTGGGGAACTCGGTTATAGTATTACTTTGGGGATCAACCGATTGTACACTGATAAACTCATCTTT.

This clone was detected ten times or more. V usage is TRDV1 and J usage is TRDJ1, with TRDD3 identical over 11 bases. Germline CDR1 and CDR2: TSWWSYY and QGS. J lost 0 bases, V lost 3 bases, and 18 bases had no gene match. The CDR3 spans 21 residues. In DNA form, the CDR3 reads TGTGCTCTTGGGGACTCATTCCTACTCTGGGGGATACAGGGGTACACCGATAAACTCATCTTT. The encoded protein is CALGDSFLLWGIQGYTDKLIF.

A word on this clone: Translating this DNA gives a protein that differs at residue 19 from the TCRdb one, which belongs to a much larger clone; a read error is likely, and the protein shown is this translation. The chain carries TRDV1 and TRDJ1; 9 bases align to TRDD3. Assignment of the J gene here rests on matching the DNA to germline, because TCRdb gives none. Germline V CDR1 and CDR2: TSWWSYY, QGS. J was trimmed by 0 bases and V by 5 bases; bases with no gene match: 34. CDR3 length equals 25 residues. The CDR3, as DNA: TGTGCTCTTGGGCGTCGTAGGCCTTTCCTAATGTTGGTTACTGGGGGACCGCTGGACACCGATAAACTCATCTTT. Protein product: CALGRRRPFLMLVTGGPLDTDKLIF.

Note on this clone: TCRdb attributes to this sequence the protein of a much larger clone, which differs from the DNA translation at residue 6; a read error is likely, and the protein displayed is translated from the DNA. The CDR3 sequence: CACDTIGVPIDKLIF. The CDR3, as DNA: TGTGCCTGTGACACCATTGGGGTGCCTATCGATAAACTCATCTTT. The genes are TRDV2 and TRDJ1; D might be TRDD3 (5 bases). Here the J gene came from matching the DNA to germline, since TCRdb omits it. V was trimmed by 0 bases and J by 4 bases, leaving 14 bases between them. The germline V gene encodes CDR1 GEAIGNYY and CDR2 EKD. The CDR3 consists of 15 residues.

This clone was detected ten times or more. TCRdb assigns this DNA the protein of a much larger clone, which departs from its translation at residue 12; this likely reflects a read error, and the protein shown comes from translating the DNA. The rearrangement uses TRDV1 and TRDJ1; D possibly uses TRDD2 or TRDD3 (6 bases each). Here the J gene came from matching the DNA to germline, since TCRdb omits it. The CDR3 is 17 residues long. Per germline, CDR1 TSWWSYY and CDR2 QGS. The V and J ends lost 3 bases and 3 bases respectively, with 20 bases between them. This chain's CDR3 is CALGEAFPPLGADKLIF. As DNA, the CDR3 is TGTGCTCTTGGGGAGGCCTTCCCCCCACTGGGCGCCGATAAACTCATCTTT.

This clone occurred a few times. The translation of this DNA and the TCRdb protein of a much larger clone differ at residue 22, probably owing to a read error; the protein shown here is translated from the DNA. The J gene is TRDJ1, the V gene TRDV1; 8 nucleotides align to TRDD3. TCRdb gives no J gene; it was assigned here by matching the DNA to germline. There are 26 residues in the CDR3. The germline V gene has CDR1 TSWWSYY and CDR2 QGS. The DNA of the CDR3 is TGTGCTCTTGGGGAACCGTATATCCTACTTTCCGTACTGGGGGCCCCTGGGTGGGGATACACCGCTAAACTCATCTTT. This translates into CALGEPYILLSVLGAPGWGYTAKLIF.

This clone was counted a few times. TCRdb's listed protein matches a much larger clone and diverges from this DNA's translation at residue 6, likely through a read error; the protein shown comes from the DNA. CDR3 loop: CALGEPEPYWGIPRIDKLIF. The CDR3 DNA reads as TGTGCTCTTGGGGAACCAGAACCGTACTGGGGGATACCTCGTATCGATAAACTCATCTTT. V gene TRDV1 combines with J gene TRDJ1; 12 nucleotides match TRDD3. The J gene, absent from TCRdb, was called here by matching the DNA to germline. The CDR3 covers 20 residues. The V gene's germline CDR1 is TSWWSYY and CDR2 QGS. Germline trimming cut 1 base from V and 4 bases from J; bases unmatched to any gene: 16.

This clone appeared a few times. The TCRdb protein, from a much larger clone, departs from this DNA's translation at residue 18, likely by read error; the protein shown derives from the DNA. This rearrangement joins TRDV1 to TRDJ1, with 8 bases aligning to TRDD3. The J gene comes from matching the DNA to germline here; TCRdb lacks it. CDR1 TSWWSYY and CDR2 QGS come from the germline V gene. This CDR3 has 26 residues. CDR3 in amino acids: CALAEHEVLSSTGGVIGSKPTDKLIF. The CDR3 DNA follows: TGTGCTCTTGCGGAACATGAGGTCCTATCTAGTACTGGGGGTGTTATTGGATCCAAGCCCACCGATAAACTCATCTTT.